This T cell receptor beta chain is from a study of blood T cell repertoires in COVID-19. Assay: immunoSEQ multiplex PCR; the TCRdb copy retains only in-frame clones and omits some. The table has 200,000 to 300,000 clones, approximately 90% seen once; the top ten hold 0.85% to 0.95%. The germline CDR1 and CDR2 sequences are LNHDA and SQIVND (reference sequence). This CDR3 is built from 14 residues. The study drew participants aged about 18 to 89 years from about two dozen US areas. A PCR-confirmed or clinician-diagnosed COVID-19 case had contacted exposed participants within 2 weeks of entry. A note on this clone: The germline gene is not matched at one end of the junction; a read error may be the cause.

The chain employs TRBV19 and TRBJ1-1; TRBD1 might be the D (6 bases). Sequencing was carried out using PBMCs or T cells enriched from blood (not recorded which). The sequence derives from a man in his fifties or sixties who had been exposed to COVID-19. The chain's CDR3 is CASSTGGGGGVRVF. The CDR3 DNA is TGTGCCAGTAGTACGGGCGGGGGCGGCGGGGTGCGGGTCTTT.